The rows below give T cell receptor beta chains drawn from one sample of a study of T cell responses to AZD1222 COVID-19 vaccine. Only in-frame clones appear in the TCRdb table, and some are missing; sequencing was by immunoSEQ multiplex PCR. The sample has approximately 260,000 clones, over 90% seen once. The input for sequencing was peripheral blood, taken on day 0 of AZD1222 vaccination. The source of these receptors is an adult in good health. The CDR3 runs from the conserved cysteine through the conserved F or W. D genes are given only for firm matches. The size entry is marked missing in some rows and otherwise reads once, few, many or a size class.

size	V	J	D	DNA	CDR3
NA	TRBV28	TRBJ2-1	NA	TGTGCCAGCAGTTTAGGGTTAGATGAGCAGTTCTTC	CASSLGLDEQFF
once	TRBV14	TRBJ2-6	NA	TGTGCCAGCAGCCAATATACAGGCTTCAGCTCTGGGGCCAACGTCCTGACTTTC	CASSQYTGFSSGANVLTF
NA	TRBV24-1	TRBJ2-1	NA	TGTGCCACCACCGAGCGCGGGACCACGAGCTCCTACAATGAGCAGTTCTTC	CATTERGTTSSYNEQFF
NA	TRBV11-3	TRBJ2-7	TRBD1	TGTGCCAGCAGCTTGGGACAGGGTGTCTACGAGCAGTACTTC	CASSLGQGVYEQYF
NA	TRBV7-2	TRBJ2-3	TRBD2	TGTGCCAGCAGCTCTAGCGGCATCGCGCAGTATTTT	CASSSSGIAQYF
NA	TRBV5-1	TRBJ1-1	NA	TGCGCCAGCAGCTTTGAGGGGAGCTACACTGAAGCTTTCTTT	CASSFEGSYTEAFF
NA	TRBV5-5	TRBJ1-1	NA	TGTGCCAGCAGCTTAAAAGGGGCCACTGAAGCTTTCTTT	CASSLKGATEAFF
NA	TRBV4-2	TRBJ2-7	NA	TGTGCCAGCAGCCAAGGGCTAGCTGACTCCTACGAGCAGTACTTC	CASSQGLADSYEQYF
NA	TRBV7-9	TRBJ2-3	TRBD2	TGTGCCAGCAGCTTACCCGGGGGGATCAGCACAGATACGCAGTATTTT	CASSLPGGISTDTQYF
NA	TRBV5-1	TRBJ1-2	NA	TGCGCCAGCAGCTTGGAGGGGCAGGGATTCTTTATAGGCTACACCTTC	CASSLEGQGFFIGYTF
once	TRBV28	TRBJ2-2	TRBD1	TGTGCCAGCAGCTCCTCATCCAGGGGGCCGAACACCGGGGAGCTGTTTTTT	CASSSSSRGPNTGELFF
NA	TRBV12-3/TRBV12-4	TRBJ1-1	TRBD1	TGTGCCAGCAGTGCCCCGGACAGGCCTGAAGCTTTCTTT	CASSAPDRPEAFF
once	TRBV19	TRBJ2-6	NA	TGTGCCAGTAGTATAGGTGTTGGGGCCAACGTCCTGACTTTC	CASSIGVGANVLTF
NA	TRBV19	TRBJ1-3	NA	TGTGCCAGTAGTACCCGGCCCCGGGAGAGGTCTGGAAACACCATATATTTT	CASSTRPRERSGNTIYF
NA	TRBV6-5	TRBJ1-2	TRBD1	TGTGCCAGCAGTTACCGCCAGGGGGCATATGGCTACACCTTC	CASSYRQGAYGYTF
once	TRBV28	TRBJ2-7	NA	TGTGCCAGCAAAGGATCAGGGTACGAGCAGTACTTC	CASKGSGYEQYF
NA	TRBV5-1	TRBJ2-7	TRBD1	TGCGCCAGCAGCTTGGGACAGGGTGGGGTCGAGCAGTACTTC	CASSLGQGGVEQYF
NA	TRBV11-3	TRBJ2-2	NA	TGTGCCAGCAGCTTACTAGGTTCGAACACCGGGGAGCTGTTTTTT	CASSLLGSNTGELFF
NA	TRBV28	TRBJ2-1	NA	TGTGCCAGCAGCCCCTTTTTAGCATTAAATGAGCAGTTCTTC	CASSPFLALNEQFF
NA	TRBV3-1/TRBV3-2	TRBJ2-1	NA	TGTGCCAGCAGCCAAGATCTAACAGGGAAGAATGAGCAGTTCTTC	CASSQDLTGKNEQFF
NA	TRBV18	TRBJ2-7	NA	TGTGCCAGCTCACCACCGGCAGGCTCCTACGAGCAGTACTTC	CASSPPAGSYEQYF
NA	TRBV29-1	TRBJ2-5	NA	TGCAGCGTTAACCCACCTTTAGGGCGGGAGACCCAGTACTTC	CSVNPPLGRETQYF
NA	TRBV18	TRBJ2-4	NA	TGTGCCAGCTCGCCCCAACGGACTGGGGGGAACATTCAGTACTTC	CASSPQRTGGNIQYF
NA	TRBV5-1	TRBJ1-4	NA	TGCGCCAGCAGCTTGGAAGGCCGCAGGTTACAAGAAAAACTGTTTTTT	CASSLEGRRLQEKLFF
NA	TRBV5-1	TRBJ2-5	NA	TGCGCCAGCAGCTTGGGGCAGATAAACCAAGAGACCCAGTACTTC	CASSLGQINQETQYF
NA	TRBV3-1/TRBV3-2	TRBJ1-5	NA	TGTGCCAGCAGCCAAGTTTACGGAAACAATCAGCCCCAGCATTTT	CASSQVYGNNQPQHF
once	TRBV2	TRBJ2-7	TRBD1	TGTGCCAGCAGCTATGGACAGGAAAGCTCCTACGAGCAGTACTTC	CASSYGQESSYEQYF
NA	TRBV5-1	TRBJ2-4	TRBD1	TGCGCCAGCAGCTTGGCCACAGGGGAAAACATTCAGTACTTC	CASSLATGENIQYF
NA	TRBV2	TRBJ1-2	TRBD1	TGTGCCAGCCTACAGGGGACCGGGCTGTCATATGGCTACACCTTC	CASLQGTGLSYGYTF
NA	TRBV11-2	TRBJ2-3	NA	TGTGCCAGCAGCGCCCTAGTAGGAGGCCCAGATACGCAGTATTTT	CASSALVGGPDTQYF
NA	TRBV11-1	TRBJ1-6	NA	TGTGCCAGCAGCTTAGGGGGCTCCTATAATTCACCCCTCCACTTT	CASSLGGSYNSPLHF